The 24 T cell receptor beta chains in this list originate from one sample, sequenced in a study of siplizumab effects on memory and regulatory T cells. TCRdb's table, derived via immunoSEQ multiplex PCR, lists solely in-frame clones and lacks some. This repertoire shows approximately 120,000 clones, 90% to 95% found once; its top ten account for over 0.15%. The specimen sequenced was non-Treg CD4+ T cells sorted from blood. These receptors were taken from a human donor in good health.

CDR3 loop: CATSRTKGAGGRYNGELFF. Here the CDR3 DNA reads TGTGCCACCAGCAGAACTAAAGGGGCAGGGGGCCGGTATAACGGGGAGCTGTTTTTT. The chain employs TRBV15 and TRBJ2-2, with 8 positions matching TRBD1. The germline V gene encodes CDR1 LNHNV and CDR2 YYDKDF (reference sequence). CDR3 length equals 19 residues. The J segment lost 7 bases and the V segment lost 2 bases, leaving 18 bases of the junction unmatched.

V and J are TRBV19 and TRBJ2-2, with TRBD2 matching 7 bases. CDR3 size: 17 residues. V lost 5 bases to trimming and J lost 0 bases; unmatched junction nucleotides: 9. Germline values: CDR1 LNHDA, CDR2 SQIVND (reference sequence). CDR3 bases: TGTGCCAGTAGTGGGGGGTCGGCGGGGGCGAACACCGGGGAGCTGTTTTTT. This gives the protein CASSGGSAGANTGELFF.

V usage is TRBV29-1 and J usage is TRBJ1-1, with a tentative D call TRBD1 (5 bases). Germline V lookup: CDR1 SQVTM, CDR2 ANQGSEA. Deletions cut 3 bases from V and 5 bases from J, with 13 bases between. This CDR3 region has 13 residues. CDR3 sequence (DNA): TGCAGCGTTGAGGGGCAGATGGGGACTGAAGCTTTCTTT. Translation gives CSVEGQMGTEAFF.

This clone was counted once. The rearrangement uses TRBV18 and TRBJ2-2; the match to TRBD1 covers 11 bases. Germline CDR1 KGHSH, CDR2 LQKENI. The V segment lost 8 bases and the J segment 3 bases; nucleotides outside the gene matches: 2. The CDR3 length is 14 residues. The CDR3 region is CASEGQGDTGELFF. CDR3 DNA: TGTGCCAGCGAGGGACAGGGGGACACCGGGGAGCTGTTTTTT.

In this sample, this clone turned up once. CDR3 sequence: CASRPQGAGVYGYTF. The CDR3 region has the DNA TGTGCCAGCAGGCCTCAGGGGGCCGGTGTGTATGGCTACACCTTC. J is TRBJ1-2 and V is TRBV6-6, with 8 bases matching TRBD1. The CDR3 contains 15 residues. Germline V gene lookup returns CDR1 MNHNY and CDR2 SVGAGI (reference sequence). V was clipped by 6 bases and J by 5 bases; unmatched bases: 11.

The rearrangement uses TRBV12-5 and TRBJ1-1, with 9 nucleotides matching TRBD1. Trimming cost V 4 bases and J 6 bases; bases outside gene matches: 15. The CDR3 sequence is 17 residues long. In germline, CDR1 is LGHNT, CDR2 FRNRAP. The CDR3 region is CASGWTPLGTGKPEAFF. DNA for the CDR3: TGTGCTAGTGGTTGGACCCCCCTCGGGACAGGGAAGCCTGAAGCTTTCTTT.

V gene TRBV6-6 combines with J gene TRBJ1-6; 7 bases are shared with TRBD1. This CDR3 is 14 amino acids long. V lost 4 bases, J lost 6 bases, and 3 bases stayed unmatched. Germline assignment: CDR1 MNHNY and CDR2 SVGAGI (reference sequence). For the CDR3, the DNA is TGTGCCAGCAGTTCCGGGACAGCTAATTCACCCCTCCACTTT. Its protein product is CASSSGTANSPLHF.

This clone occurred a few times. The chain joins TRBV10-3 to TRBJ1-5, with D possibly matching TRBD1 (5 bases). The V gene lost 4 bases and the J gene lost 2 bases, with 12 bases spanning the gap. The CDR3 totals 15 residues. CDR1 is ENHRY and CDR2 is SYGVKD in the germline V gene. The CDR3 nucleotides are TGTGCCATCAGTGCGTCAGGGACGGGCAATCAGCCCCAGCATTTT. It encodes CAISASGTGNQPQHF.

The chain carries TRBV19 and TRBJ2-5; 10 nucleotides align to TRBD2. The J call is doubtful: the DNA matches TRBJ2-7 better. CDR1 and CDR2 (germline): LNHDA, SQIVND (reference sequence). The CDR3 runs to 17 residues. CDR3 amino acids: CASSRASGGSTSYEQYF. The CDR3 region has the DNA TGTGCCAGTAGTAGAGCTAGCGGGGGATCAACCTCCTACGAGCAGTACTTC.

The chain links TRBV7-9 to TRBJ1-2, with a weak D call TRBD1 (6 bases). The germline V gene encodes CDR1 SEHNR and CDR2 FQNEAQ (reference sequence). V was pared by 6 bases and J by 8 bases, with 16 bases between. The CDR3 totals 13 residues. For the CDR3, the DNA is TGTGCCAGCAGTCCTACAGGGCCTCGGGGCTACACCTTC. It yields the protein CASSPTGPRGYTF.

This rearrangement joins TRBV4-2 to TRBJ2-7; no definite D call. Trimming stripped 4 bases from V and 3 bases from J, with 10 bases between. This CDR3 is 13 amino acids long. Germline V gives CDR1 LGHNA, CDR2 YNFKEQ. This CDR3 reads CASSPDPHYEQYF. The CDR3 nucleotides read TGTGCCAGCAGCCCGGACCCCCACTACGAGCAGTACTTC.

The chain carries TRBV10-2 and TRBJ2-2; D is possibly TRBD2 (6 bases). CDR3 size: 15 residues. Trimming took off 7 bases at V and 0 bases at J, with 12 bases between the two ends. The germline V gene has CDR1 WSHSY and CDR2 SAAADI. In nucleotides, the CDR3 is TGCGCCAGCAAATTGGAGCGGGCGAACACCGGGGAGCTGTTTTTT. Translated, it gives CASKLERANTGELFF.

This clone was detected only once. The chain joins TRBV7-2 to TRBJ1-2; D remains unclear. With 3 bases removed from V and 4 bases from J, the gap between germline ends came to 12 bases. The CDR3 is 14 residues long. The V gene's germline CDR1 is SGHTA and CDR2 FQGNSA. The CDR3 region is CASSFGNPTYGYTF. CDR3 coding DNA: TGTGCCAGCAGCTTTGGTAATCCCACCTATGGCTACACCTTC.

The V and J genes are TRBV5-6 and TRBJ2-3, with TRBD2 matching 7 bases. CDR3 length: 13 residues. CDR1 and CDR2 from the germline V gene are SGHDT and YYEEEE. J was trimmed by 2 bases and V by 5 bases; bases with no gene match: 2. CDR3 in DNA: TGTGCCAGCAGGAGACTAGCCACAGATACGCAGTATTTT. Its translation is CASRRLATDTQYF.

The chain couples TRBV23-1 to TRBJ1-2; no clear D gene. TRBV23-1 is an ORF, and what it does is uncertain. Trimming took 2 bases from V and 8 from J, leaving 24 bases between them. This CDR3 has 17 amino acids. In nucleotides, the CDR3 is TGCGCCAGCAGTCAACCCGGGCCCAGACCGCCTGAGGACGGCTACACCTTC. Residues: CASSQPGPRPPEDGYTF.

In DNA form, the CDR3 reads TGTGCCAGCAGCGCGGGACAGATCAACACTGAAGCTTTCTTT. Translating it yields CASSAGQINTEAFF. The rearrangement links TRBV9 to TRBJ1-1; 7 bases match TRBD1. Unmatched junction bases numbered 4, after V lost 3 bases and J lost 2 bases. CDR3 size: 14 residues. CDR1 is SGDLS, CDR2 YYNGEE, per germline.

The chain uses TRBV28 and TRBJ2-3; the match to TRBD1 covers 7 bases. V lost 4 bases and J lost 3; bases outside the gene matches: 4. The CDR3 consists of 14 residues. Germline-derived CDR1 and CDR2 are MDHEN and SYDVKM. In nucleotides, the CDR3 is TGTGCCAGCAGTTCAAACAGGGGAACAGATACGCAGTATTTT. Amino acid sequence: CASSSNRGTDTQYF.

The V call is TRBV7-2, the J call TRBJ2-2; 7 bases fit TRBD2. V dropped 5 bases and J dropped 4; count of bases not matched to a gene: 7. Per the germline V gene, CDR1 is SGHTA and CDR2 is FQGNSA. The CDR3 contains 15 residues. DNA of the CDR3: TGTGCCAGCAGCGTCACCGGGACTACCACCGGGGAGCTGTTTTTT. This codes for CASSVTGTTTGELFF. Complete variable domain (other parts from reference TRBV7-2 and TRBJ2-2): GAGVSQSPSNKVTEKGKDVELRCDPISGHTALYWYRQSLGQGLEFLIYFQGNSAPDKSGLPSDRFSAERTGGSVSTLTIQRTQQEDSAVYLCASSVTGTTTGELFFGEGSRLTVL.

V gene TRBV2 combines with J gene TRBJ1-2, with TRBD1 matching 7 bases. The CDR3 has 13 amino acids. V gave up 7 bases and J gave up 4 bases; unmatched junction bases: 6. Germline lookup yields CDR1 SNHLY and CDR2 FYNNEI. For the CDR3, the DNA is TGTGCCAGCACAAACAGGGGATTCTATGGCTACACCTTC. It is translated as CASTNRGFYGYTF. The full variable domain, in which reference TRBV2 and TRBJ1-2 provide the parts outside the CDR3, is EPEVTQTPSHQVTQMGQEVILRCVPISNHLYFYWYRQILGQKVEFLVSFYNNEISEKSEIFDDQFSVERPDGSNFTLKIRSTKLEDSAMYFCASTNRGFYGYTFGSGTRLTVV.

The chain uses TRBV7-9 and TRBJ2-3, with D possibly matching TRBD2 (5 bases). V lost 3 bases and J lost 1, with 11 bases in between. This CDR3 has 15 amino acids. CDR1 SEHNR and CDR2 FQNEAQ come from the germline V gene (reference sequence). The CDR3 coding sequence is TGTGCCAGCAGCTTGGGAGTTCGCGGCACAGATACGCAGTATTTT. It is translated as CASSLGVRGTDTQYF.

The rearrangement links TRBV27 to TRBJ1-5, with 7 bases identical to TRBD1. From germline, CDR1 is MNHEY and CDR2 SMNVEV (reference sequence). The CDR3 runs 15 residues. Losses at the gene ends were 5 bases for V and 1 base for J; bases not matched to a gene: 5. The CDR3 loop reads CASSPEGASNQPQHF. The CDR3 nucleotides are TGTGCCAGCAGTCCGGAGGGGGCGAGCAATCAGCCCCAGCATTTT.

The J gene is TRBJ2-7, the V gene TRBV6-5; 7 positions agree with TRBD2. Germline CDR1 and CDR2: MNHEY and SVGAGI. The CDR3 totals 14 residues. Trimming at V came to 6 bases and at J to 1 base, leaving 6 bases not matched to a gene. The CDR3 sequence is CASRPSGESYEQYF. The CDR3 DNA reads TGTGCCAGCAGACCCAGCGGGGAGTCCTACGAGCAGTACTTC.

The rearrangement joins TRBV18 to TRBJ2-7; TRBD2 might be the D (5 bases). This CDR3 region has 14 residues. Germline V CDR1 and CDR2: KGHSH, LQKENI. V was cut by 3 bases and J by 3 bases, with 12 bases left in between. CDR3 amino acids: CASSPTQRIYEQYF. The CDR3 nucleotides read TGTGCCAGCTCACCGACACAGCGGATCTACGAGCAGTACTTC.

The J gene is TRBJ2-1, the V gene TRBV4-1, with 9 bases lining up with TRBD2. J gave up 7 bases and V 3 bases, and 10 bases lay outside the gene matches. CDR1 MGHRA and CDR2 YSYEKL come from the germline V gene. CDR3 length: 16 amino acids. Here the CDR3 DNA reads TGCGCCAGCAGCCAGGTTGGGCGGGGGGGCCCAAATGAGCAGTTCTTC. Amino acid sequence: CASSQVGRGGPNEQFF.